The sequence of this T cell receptor beta chain was determined in a study of technical replicates of blood from a few donors. This CDR3 has 15 residues. V dropped 5 bases and J dropped 6 bases, with 19 bases sitting between them. Germline V gene sequence: CDR1 LGHNA, CDR2 YNFKEQ. Clones were read by immunoSEQ multiplex PCR, and TCRdb kept only the in-frame ones, dropping some. The sample holds approximately 79,000 clones, about nine tenths seen once. The chain couples TRBV4-2 to TRBJ1-2; D might be TRBD1 (5 bases). Sequenced: T cells isolated from PBMCs. The sequence was collected from a human donor in good health. The CDR3 spells CASSGQGIGVHGYTF. In nucleotides, the CDR3 is TGTGCCAGCAGCGGTCAGGGTATTGGTGTGCATGGCTACACCTTC.